The 12 T cell receptor beta chains below come from one sample, sequenced in a study of CD8 T cells in Susac syndrome. After extraction with the RNeasy kit, roughly 0.5 to 1 ug of the RNA was reverse transcribed using random hexamers. TCRdb used MiXCR to reprocess the immunoSEQ multiplex PCR reads, holding one entry per CDR3 protein. The table has about 150,000 distinct CDR3 sequences, around 95% seen once. The sequencing sample was made of CD8+ T cells from PBMCs. The source is a human donor with multiple sclerosis.

DNA of the CDR3: TGTGCCAGCAGTTTCGGGGAGGACAATGAGCAGTTCTTC. This translates into CASSFGEDNEQFF. The chain joins TRBV27 to TRBJ2-1; maybe TRBD2 (6 bases). V was shortened by 3 bases and J by 5 bases, with 8 bases between the two germline ends. Germline loops: CDR1 MNHEY, CDR2 SMNVEV (reference sequence). The CDR3 consists of 13 residues.

The chain carries TRBV6-1 and TRBJ2-7; no clear D. Trimming removed 4 bases at V and 3 bases at J, with 16 bases between. Germline CDR1 and CDR2: MNHNS and SASEGT. This CDR3 contains 15 residues. The chain's CDR3 is CASSGNLWDDYEQYF. Written as DNA, the CDR3 is TGTGCCAGCAGTGGGAACCTTTGGGATGACTACGAGCAGTACTTC.

V usage is TRBV7-6 and J usage is TRBJ2-4, with D possibly matching TRBD2 (7 bases). This CDR3 region has 17 residues. V shed 5 bases and J shed 7 bases, with 24 bases lying between them. Germline loops: CDR1 SGHVS, CDR2 FNYEAQ. DNA for the CDR3: TGTGCCAGCAGCCCCACCCCGGCGGGGGCGTCGGGGAACATTCAGTACTTC. It yields the protein CASSPTPAGASGNIQYF.

The chain joins TRBV19 to TRBJ1-5, with unresolved D. V was clipped by 0 bases and J by 5 bases, with 17 bases between them. Germline CDR1 reads LNHDA; CDR2 reads SQIVND (reference sequence). This CDR3 is built from 17 residues. CDR3 coding DNA: TGTGCCAGTAGTATAGATTCGGGTCCGATAAGATATCAGCCCCAGCATTTT. This gives the protein CASSIDSGPIRYQPQHF. The full variable domain, its missing parts supplied by reference TRBV19 and TRBJ1-5, is DGGITQSPKYLFRKEGQNVTLSCEQNLNHDAMYWYRQDPGQGLRLIYYSQIVNDFQKGDIAEGYSVSREKKESFPLTVTSAQKNPTAFYLCASSIDSGPIRYQPQHFGDGTRLSIL.

The gene calls are TRBV29-1 and TRBJ1-2, with a possible D match to TRBD1 (5 bases). The CDR3 is made up of 14 amino acids. Germline V gene data show CDR1 as SQVTM and CDR2 as ANQGSEA. The CDR3 reads CTTIGGENNYGYTF. The CDR3 coding sequence is TGCACCACCATTGGGGGGGAAAATAACTATGGCTACACCTTC.

This clonotype has just one count. The V call is TRBV28, the J call TRBJ1-6, with a possible D match to TRBD1 (6 bases). The germline gives CDR1 MDHEN, CDR2 SYDVKM. The germline V and J ends were trimmed by 7 bases and 12 bases, with 13 bases remaining between them. The CDR3 totals 12 residues. The CDR3 sequence is CASTSVRGPLHF. CDR3 nucleotides: TGTGCCAGCACTTCGGTCAGGGGACCCCTCCACTTT.

CDR3 nucleotides: TGTGCCAGCAGCCACGGCGGTGCGGACATTCAGTACTTC. Residues: CASSHGGADIQYF. V is TRBV7-9 and J is TRBJ2-4, with unresolved D. The CDR3 runs to 13 residues. The V end lost 5 bases, the J end lost 8 bases, and 13 bases lay between the germline ends. Germline CDR1 and CDR2: SEHNR and FQNEAQ (reference sequence).

This chain joins TRBV4-1 and TRBJ2-1, with TRBD1 identical over 8 bases. The CDR3 runs 15 residues. The germline gives CDR1 MGHRA, CDR2 YSYEKL. Trimming at V came to 0 bases and at J to 6 bases, leaving 4 bases not matched to a gene. CDR3 in amino acids: CASSQDRGLLNEQFF. The CDR3 DNA follows: TGCGCCAGCAGCCAAGACAGGGGGCTCCTCAATGAGCAGTTCTTC.

The chain carries TRBV29-1 and TRBJ2-2; D is uncertain. The CDR3 runs 11 residues. The germline gives CDR1 SQVTM, CDR2 ANQGSEA. Trimming left V 6 bases short and J 8 bases short, with 10 bases between. The CDR3 loop is CSVSMGGELFF. The CDR3 region has the DNA TGCAGCGTATCTATGGGTGGGGAGCTGTTTTTT.

The CDR3 nucleotides read TGTGCCAGCAGTCGGACAGGGGACGGGGAGCTGTTTTTT. Amino acid sequence: CASSRTGDGELFF. The chain links TRBV12-3 or TRBV12-4 to TRBJ2-2; the match to TRBD1 covers 9 bases. V trimming: 5 bases; J trimming: 7 bases; junction bases outside the gene matches: 2. This CDR3 contains 13 residues.

The V gene is TRBV11-2, the J gene TRBJ2-7; the D is unclear. This CDR3 has 17 residues. Germline V gene lookup returns CDR1 SGHAT and CDR2 FQNNGV. V lost 0 bases to trimming and J lost 0 bases, with 15 bases between them. The CDR3 DNA follows: TGTGCCAGCAGCTTAGATAGTATGCTACTTAGCTCCTACGAGCAGTACGTC. Its translation is CASSLDSMLLSSYEQYV.

The chain links TRBV7-2 to TRBJ1-6, with unresolved D. Germline CDR1 and CDR2: SGHTA and FQGNSA. The V gene lost 3 bases and the J gene lost 7 bases, with 10 bases spanning the gap. The CDR3 spans 14 residues. The CDR3 is CASSFNVDNSPLHF. CDR3 sequence (DNA): TGTGCCAGCAGCTTCAATGTAGACAATTCACCCCTCCACTTT.